This T cell receptor (beta chain) is from a study of beta chain features in type 1 diabetes. This clone was picked up many times. The authors reverse transcribed all of the isolated RNA, so sequencing captured expressed TCRB transcripts. Measured with immunoSEQ multiplex PCR; TCRdb has only the in-frame clones, and not every one. This sample has some 220,000 clones, with roughly a tenth found just once. Trimming removed 1 base at V and 5 bases at J, with 12 bases between. The germline gives CDR1 GTSNPN, CDR2 SVGIG (reference sequence). The CDR3 consists of 13 residues. The clonotype comes from a man younger than 35 in good health. V and J are TRBV30 and TRBJ2-7, with D possibly TRBD1 on 6 matching bases. Sequencing used central memory CD4+ T cells from blood. CDR3 in amino acids: CAWSGWTVNEQYF. The DNA for the CDR3 is TGTGCCTGGAGTGGGTGGACAGTCAACGAGCAGTACTTC. The full variable domain, rest sourced from reference TRBV30 and TRBJ2-7, is SQTIHQWPATLVQPVGSPLSLECTVEGTSNPNLYWYRQAAGRGLQLLFYSVGIGQISSEVPQNLSASRPQDRQFILSSKKLLLSDSGFYLCAWSGWTVNEQYFGPGTRLTVT.